The 32 T cell receptor beta chains below all came from one sample that was sequenced in a study of T cell responses to AZD1222 COVID-19 vaccine. The method was immunoSEQ multiplex PCR; TCRdb's version includes in-frame clones alone and lacks a portion of them. The data hold approximately 49,000 clones, with roughly 84% observed a single time. The sample consisted of peripheral blood, taken on day 0 of MenACWY control vaccination. Receptors originate from an adult in good health.

The chain employs TRBV7-3 and TRBJ2-1; no firm D call. The CDR3 has 15 residues. CDR1 and CDR2 from the germline V gene are SGHTA and FQGTGA. Trimming shortened V by 3 bases and J by 7 bases, and 16 bases separated the two germline ends. The CDR3 DNA reads TGTGCCAGCAGCTTCCTGCGAGATAGCAAAAATGAGCAGTTCTTC. Residues: CASSFLRDSKNEQFF.

The chain combines TRBV6-5 with TRBJ2-7; D is possibly TRBD2 (6 bases). Germline CDR1 is MNHEY and CDR2 is SVGAGI. The CDR3 has 15 amino acids. V lost 0 bases to trimming and J lost 3 bases, with 12 bases between them. The CDR3 sequence is CASSYSIAAHYEQYF. The CDR3, as DNA: TGTGCCAGCAGTTACTCCATAGCGGCGCACTACGAGCAGTACTTC.

The chain joins TRBV19 to TRBJ2-6, with D uncertain. Between the trimmed V and J ends, which lost 8 bases and 4 bases, there was a span of 6 bases. CDR1 LNHDA and CDR2 SQIVND come from the germline V gene (reference sequence). This CDR3 region has 12 residues. The CDR3 nucleotides read TGTGCCAGTGGCGAAGGGGCCAACGTCCTGACTTTC. Its protein product is CASGEGANVLTF.

This clone has a single count. This rearrangement joins TRBV30 to TRBJ1-2; no clear D. The CDR3 is made up of 12 amino acids. Germline loops: CDR1 GTSNPN, CDR2 SVGIG (reference sequence). Trimming removed 4 bases at V and 4 bases at J, with 10 bases between. The CDR3 sequence is CAWIRLGYGYTF. The CDR3 coding sequence is TGTGCCTGGATAAGGCTAGGCTATGGCTACACCTTC.

The chain joins TRBV19 to TRBJ1-3, with D unclear. Germline CDR1 and CDR2: LNHDA and SQIVND (reference sequence). V was clipped by 1 base and J by 0 bases, with 7 bases between them. CDR3 length: 15 amino acids. The CDR3 sequence: CASSIGRNSGNTIYF. The CDR3 nucleotides read TGTGCCAGTAGTATAGGCAGGAACTCTGGAAACACCATATATTTT.

Only a few counts were recorded for this clone. The chain carries TRBV3-1 (or the pseudogene TRBV3-2) and TRBJ2-2; 13 positions match TRBD2. The germline V gene has CDR1 LGHDT and CDR2 YNNKEL (reference sequence). J was trimmed by 5 bases and V by 5 bases; bases with no gene match: 8. The CDR3 runs 17 residues. The CDR3 nucleotides are TGTGCCAGCAGCTTAAGGACTAGCGGGAGAAGTACCGGGGAGCTGTTTTTT. Residues: CASSLRTSGRSTGELFF.

This chain connects TRBV18 to TRBJ1-1; 9 bases match TRBD1. CDR1 is KGHSH and CDR2 is LQKENI in the germline V gene. This CDR3 is 14 amino acids long. V lost 5 bases to trimming and J lost 3 bases; unmatched junction nucleotides: 4. The CDR3 DNA reads TGTGCCAGCTCATCCGACAGGGGGGACACTGAAGCTTTCTTT. This encodes CASSSDRGDTEAFF.

The chain couples TRBV13 to TRBJ1-1, with D possibly TRBD1 on 6 matching bases. The V end was cut by 4 bases, the J end by 3 bases, with 15 bases between. The CDR3 has 15 residues. Germline values: CDR1 PRHDT, CDR2 FYEKMQ (reference sequence). The CDR3 DNA reads as TGTGCCAGCAGCTACAGGGTTTTTGGGGACACTGAAGCTTTCTTT. Protein: CASSYRVFGDTEAFF.

The chain joins TRBV18 to TRBJ2-5; D gene unclear. The germline V and J ends were trimmed by 3 bases and 1 base, with 3 bases remaining between them. The CDR3 has 12 residues. In germline, CDR1 is KGHSH, CDR2 LQKENI. This CDR3 is CASSPRQETQYF. The CDR3 coding sequence is TGTGCCAGCTCACCCCGCCAAGAGACCCAGTACTTC.

CDR3 in DNA: TGTGCCAGCAGTTTTCGAGCTGGTGGGGACACATTTAGCTCTGGGGCCAACGTCCTGACTTTC. It translates to CASSFRAGGDTFSSGANVLTF. The chain couples TRBV27 to TRBJ2-6; D perhaps matches TRBD1 (6 bases). Germline V gene data show CDR1 as MNHEY and CDR2 as SMNVEV (reference sequence). V was shortened by 3 bases and J by 0 bases, with 24 bases between the two germline ends. This CDR3 has 21 amino acids.

V is TRBV6-5 and J is TRBJ1-6, with D perhaps TRBD1 (6 bases). The CDR3 is 15 residues long. Germline V gene sequence: CDR1 MNHEY, CDR2 SVGAGI. Trimming took off 6 bases at V and 0 bases at J, with 9 bases between the two ends. CDR3 nucleotide sequence: TGTGCCAGCAGGCAGGGGAGCTCCTATAATTCACCCCTCCACTTT. This gives the protein CASRQGSSYNSPLHF.

This chain uses TRBV6-6 with TRBJ2-7; 7 nucleotides agree with TRBD2. There are 11 residues in the CDR3. Per germline, CDR1 MNHNY and CDR2 SVGAGI (reference sequence). J lost 5 bases, V lost 10 bases, and 5 bases had no gene match. The CDR3 sequence is CATGEGNEQYV. The CDR3 DNA follows: TGTGCCACCGGGGAGGGGAACGAGCAGTACGTC.

This clone showed up just once. V usage is TRBV2 and J usage is TRBJ1-5, with a weak D call TRBD1 (5 bases). V gave up 10 bases and J gave up 7 bases, with 17 bases separating them. Germline V gene data show CDR1 as SNHLY and CDR2 as FYNNEI. The CDR3 contains 13 residues. Here the CDR3 reads CATTRGEGQPQHF. The DNA of the CDR3 is TGTGCCACCACAAGGGGTGAGGGGCAGCCCCAGCATTTT.

This clone is a singleton in its sample. The rearrangement joins TRBV27 to TRBJ2-3, with unresolved D. Germline V gene lookup returns CDR1 MNHEY and CDR2 SMNVEV (reference sequence). This CDR3 has 14 residues. Trimming left V 6 bases short and J 1 base short, with 11 bases between. CDR3 sequence: CASSPGGGTDTQYF. The CDR3, as DNA: TGTGCCAGCAGCCCCGGTGGGGGCACAGATACGCAGTATTTT.

This clone was detected only once. V gene TRBV3-1 (or the pseudogene TRBV3-2) combines with J gene TRBJ2-2; 8 nucleotides align to TRBD2. Germline assignment: CDR1 LGHDT and CDR2 YNNKEL (reference sequence). The junction had 15 bases not matched to a gene; V was cut back by 11 bases and J by 7 bases. This CDR3 has 15 residues. The CDR3 protein is CARRPRGGAGGELFF. DNA of the CDR3: TGTGCCCGCCGCCCCCGGGGGGGGGCGGGCGGGGAGCTGTTTTTT.

This clone was seen once. The chain employs TRBV2 and TRBJ2-5, with D hard to call. Germline CDR1 is SNHLY and CDR2 is FYNNEI. Trimming cost V 7 bases and J 3 bases, with 9 bases left between them. The CDR3 runs to 12 residues. The CDR3 loop is CASKGNEETQYF. The CDR3 region has the DNA TGTGCCAGCAAAGGTAACGAAGAGACCCAGTACTTC.

This clone occurred a few times. Here the CDR3 reads CASSGYTIGRGNEKLFF. For the CDR3, the DNA is TGTGCCAGCAGTGGTTATACTATAGGGCGGGGTAATGAAAAACTGTTTTTT. This chain uses TRBV6-1 with TRBJ1-4; no firm D call. The CDR3 covers 17 residues. V lost 4 bases to trimming and J lost 4 bases, with 19 bases between them. Germline V CDR1 and CDR2: MNHNS, SASEGT.

V usage is TRBV7-9 and J usage is TRBJ2-7; 10 bases are shared with TRBD1. In germline, CDR1 is SEHNR, CDR2 FQNEAQ (reference sequence). The CDR3 runs to 12 residues. J was trimmed by 9 bases and V by 5 bases; bases with no gene match: 4. The CDR3 here is CASSTGTGVQYV. In nucleotides, the CDR3 is TGTGCCAGCAGCACCGGGACAGGGGTGCAGTACGTC.

The chain has TRBV27 and TRBJ2-2, with 8 bases fitting TRBD1. The CDR3 length is 16 residues. V lost 5 bases and J lost 3; bases outside the gene matches: 8. Germline CDR1 reads MNHEY; CDR2 reads SMNVEV (reference sequence). The CDR3 DNA follows: TGTGCCAGCAGTCCCTGGACAGGGAGCCACACCGGGGAGCTGTTTTTT. Its protein is CASSPWTGSHTGELFF.

CDR3 protein: CASSLGLRRTEAFF. DNA of the CDR3: TGTGCCAGCAGCTTAGGATTGAGGCGCACTGAAGCTTTCTTT. J is TRBJ1-1 and V is TRBV7-9; D not certain. CDR1 is SEHNR and CDR2 is FQNEAQ in the germline V gene (reference sequence). The CDR3 spans 14 residues. Trimming pared 1 base from V and 4 bases from J, leaving 10 bases between.

The chain couples TRBV9 to TRBJ1-5, with D maybe TRBD1 (5 bases). Trimming removed 4 bases from V and 0 bases from J, with 8 bases in between. The CDR3 loop spans 14 amino acids. CDR1 is SGDLS, CDR2 YYNGEE, per germline. In DNA form, the CDR3 reads TGTGCCAGCAGCCGGGGACCTAGCAATCAGCCCCAGCATTTT. Protein sequence: CASSRGPSNQPQHF.

The rearrangement uses TRBV6-5 and TRBJ2-5; no clear D. V was trimmed by 5 bases and J by 0 bases, leaving 10 bases between them. This CDR3 is 14 amino acids long. Germline loops: CDR1 MNHEY, CDR2 SVGAGI. For the CDR3, the DNA is TGTGCCAGCAGTACTACTCTGTACCAAGAGACCCAGTACTTC. Translating it yields CASSTTLYQETQYF.

The rearrangement joins TRBV14 to TRBJ2-6; D remains unclear. The CDR3 covers 14 residues. Germline assignment: CDR1 SGHDN and CDR2 FVKESK. V was clipped by 4 bases and J by 4 bases, with 8 bases between them. This chain's CDR3 is CASSPQYGANVLTF. In DNA, the CDR3 is TGTGCCAGCAGCCCACAGTACGGGGCCAACGTCCTGACTTTC.

The chain couples TRBV29-1 to TRBJ1-1; 7 bases are shared with TRBD1. V gave up 4 bases and J gave up 0 bases; unmatched junction bases: 5. CDR1 SQVTM and CDR2 ANQGSEA come from the germline V gene. The CDR3 is made up of 14 amino acids. CDR3 sequence reads: CSVAPGTVNTEAFF. The DNA for the CDR3 is TGCAGCGTTGCGCCCGGGACAGTGAACACTGAAGCTTTCTTT.

This clone was seen more than once but under ten times. The chain joins TRBV5-4 to TRBJ1-5; 12 bases are a match to TRBD1. The ends lost 4 bases at V and 6 bases at J; junction bases unmatched: 5. This CDR3 spans 15 amino acids. In germline, CDR1 is SGHNT, CDR2 YYREEE (reference sequence). The CDR3 DNA follows: TGTGCCAGCAGCCTGGGACAGGGGGCAGGTCAGCCCCAGCATTTT. Translation: CASSLGQGAGQPQHF.

The V and J genes are TRBV12-3 or TRBV12-4 and TRBJ2-1; TRBD2 aligns across 13 bases. V was pared by 4 bases and J by 15 bases, with 6 bases of the junction left unmatched. The CDR3 contains 13 residues. The CDR3: CASSYTSGRAGFF. CDR3 nucleotide sequence: TGTGCCAGCAGTTATACTAGCGGGAGGGCCGGGTTCTTC.

The V and J genes are TRBV28 and TRBJ1-2; a weak D match, TRBD1 (6 bases). The CDR3 loop spans 15 amino acids. From germline, CDR1 is MDHEN and CDR2 SYDVKM. Trimming took off 0 bases at V and 6 bases at J, with 14 bases between the two ends. CDR3: CASSLWEGESDGYTF. The CDR3 DNA reads TGTGCCAGCAGTTTATGGGAGGGGGAGTCCGATGGCTACACCTTC.

This chain joins TRBV2 and TRBJ2-2; TRBD1 matches 9 bases. CDR1 and CDR2 from the germline V gene are SNHLY and FYNNEI. The CDR3 is 15 residues long. V gave up 7 bases and J gave up 5 bases; unmatched junction bases: 8. The CDR3 spells CASKPDRGITGELFF. CDR3 in DNA: TGTGCCAGCAAACCAGACAGGGGGATAACCGGGGAGCTGTTTTTT.

V usage is TRBV28 and J usage is TRBJ1-5; D ambiguous. The V gene lost 3 bases and the J gene lost 9 bases, with 9 bases spanning the gap. The CDR3 contains 12 residues. Germline loops: CDR1 MDHEN, CDR2 SYDVKM. The CDR3, as DNA: TGTGCCAGCAGTTTTTCGGGAGCGCCCCAGCATTTT. Protein: CASSFSGAPQHF.

V is TRBV5-6 and J is TRBJ2-1; the D gene is possibly TRBD2 (6 bases). The CDR3 is 12 residues long. V was trimmed by 4 bases and J by 9 bases, leaving 11 bases between them. Germline V gene data show CDR1 as SGHDT and CDR2 as YYEEEE. The chain's CDR3 is CASSHLGGEQFF. CDR3 sequence (DNA): TGTGCCAGCAGCCACCTGGGGGGTGAGCAGTTCTTC.

V gene TRBV5-6 combines with J gene TRBJ1-6, with 7 bases lining up with TRBD1. Unmatched junction bases numbered 7, after V lost 6 bases and J lost 10 bases. The V gene's germline CDR1 is SGHDT and CDR2 YYEEEE. The CDR3 is made up of 13 amino acids. Written as DNA, the CDR3 is TGTGCCAGCAAGGGGGCAGGGGAGTCACCCCTCCACTTT. Its protein product is CASKGAGESPLHF. The full variable domain, rest sourced from reference TRBV5-6 and TRBJ1-6, is DAGVTQSPTHLIKTRGQQVTLRCSPKSGHDTVSWYQQALGQGPQFIFQYYEEEERQRGNFPDRFSGHQFPNYSSELNVNALLLGDSALYLCASKGAGESPLHFGNGTRLTVT.

Relative to its sample, this clone is large. The gene calls are TRBV5-4 and TRBJ1-2; TRBD1 aligns across 7 bases. The V gene's germline CDR1 is SGHNT and CDR2 YYREEE (reference sequence). J was trimmed by 4 bases and V by 0 bases; bases with no gene match: 6. The length of the CDR3 is 15 residues. CDR3 sequence (DNA): TGTGCCAGCAGCTTGGAAAAGACAGGGAGCTATGGCTACACCTTC. It translates to CASSLEKTGSYGYTF.